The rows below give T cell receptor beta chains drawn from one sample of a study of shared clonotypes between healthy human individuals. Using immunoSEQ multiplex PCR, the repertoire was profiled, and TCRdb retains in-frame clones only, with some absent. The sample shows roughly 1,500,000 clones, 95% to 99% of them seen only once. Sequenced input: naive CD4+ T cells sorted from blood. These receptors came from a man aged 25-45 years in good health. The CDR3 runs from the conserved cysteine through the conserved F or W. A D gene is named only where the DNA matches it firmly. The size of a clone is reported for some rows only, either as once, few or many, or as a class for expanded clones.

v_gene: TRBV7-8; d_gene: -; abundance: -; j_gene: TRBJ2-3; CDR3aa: CASSEKRVYTDTQYF; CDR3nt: TGTGCCAGCAGCGAGAAGAGGGTGTACACAGATACGCAGTATTTT
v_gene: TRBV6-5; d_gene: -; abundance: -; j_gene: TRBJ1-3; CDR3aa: CASKAGNTIYF; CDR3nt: TGTGCCAGCAAAGCCGGAAACACCATATATTTT
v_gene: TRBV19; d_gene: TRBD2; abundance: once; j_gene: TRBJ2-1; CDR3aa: CASSTSGMVTREQFF; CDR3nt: TGTGCCAGTAGTACTAGCGGGATGGTTACGCGTGAGCAGTTCTTC
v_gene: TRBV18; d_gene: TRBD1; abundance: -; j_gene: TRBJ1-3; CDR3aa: CASSPAGQGSGNTIYF; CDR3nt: TGTGCCAGCTCACCCGCGGGACAGGGCTCTGGAAACACCATATATTTT
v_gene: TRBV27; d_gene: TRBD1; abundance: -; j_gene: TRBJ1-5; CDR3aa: CASRLTGGQPQHF; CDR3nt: TGTGCCAGCAGGTTGACAGGGGGACAGCCCCAGCATTTT
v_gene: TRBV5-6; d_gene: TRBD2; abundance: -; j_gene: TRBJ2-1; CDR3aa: CASSPTSGRASYNEQFF; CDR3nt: TGTGCCAGCAGCCCTACTAGCGGGAGGGCCTCCTACAATGAGCAGTTCTTC
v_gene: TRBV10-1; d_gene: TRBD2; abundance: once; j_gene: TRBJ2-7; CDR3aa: CASSESKAGGGEQYF; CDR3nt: TGCGCCAGCAGTGAGTCGAAGGCGGGAGGCGGCGAGCAGTACTTC
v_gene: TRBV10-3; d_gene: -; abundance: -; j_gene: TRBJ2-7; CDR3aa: CAIRSDSGVSEQYF; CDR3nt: TGTGCCATCAGGTCGGATAGCGGAGTCTCCGAGCAGTACTTC
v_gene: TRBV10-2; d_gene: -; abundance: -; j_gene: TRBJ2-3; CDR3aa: CASRINTDTQYF; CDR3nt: TGCGCCTCTAGGATCAACACAGATACGCAGTATTTT
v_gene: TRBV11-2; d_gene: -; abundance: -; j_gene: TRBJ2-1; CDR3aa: CASSPQRVVRNEQFF; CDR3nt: TGTGCCAGCAGCCCCCAACGGGTTGTTCGCAATGAGCAGTTCTTC
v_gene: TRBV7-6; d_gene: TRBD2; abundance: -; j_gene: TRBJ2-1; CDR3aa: CASTPQEASGSNEQFF; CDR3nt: TGTGCCAGCACCCCCCAGGAGGCTAGCGGGTCGAATGAGCAGTTCTTC
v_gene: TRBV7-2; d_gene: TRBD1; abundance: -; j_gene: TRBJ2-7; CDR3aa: CASSLVGTGNYEQYF; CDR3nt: TGTGCCAGCAGCTTAGTGGGGACAGGCAACTACGAGCAGTACTTC
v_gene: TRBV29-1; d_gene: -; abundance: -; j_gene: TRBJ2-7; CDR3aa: CSVLNAQEEQYF; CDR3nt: TGCAGCGTTCTGAACGCCCAGGAGGAGCAGTACTTC
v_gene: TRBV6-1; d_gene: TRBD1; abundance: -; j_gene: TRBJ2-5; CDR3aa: CASVTGTQETQYF; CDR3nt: TGTGCCAGCGTGACAGGGACCCAAGAGACCCAGTACTTC
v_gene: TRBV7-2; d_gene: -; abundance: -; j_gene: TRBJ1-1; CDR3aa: CASSLAGTYFEAFF; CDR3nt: TGTGCCAGCAGCTTAGCAGGGACATATTTTGAAGCTTTCTTT
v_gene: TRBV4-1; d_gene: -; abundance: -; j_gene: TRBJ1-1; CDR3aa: CASSQEIYGLNTEAFF; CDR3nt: TGCGCCAGCAGCCAAGAGATTTACGGTCTGAACACTGAAGCTTTCTTT
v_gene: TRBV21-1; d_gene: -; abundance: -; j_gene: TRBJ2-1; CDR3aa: CASSKRSVGPAGDEQFF; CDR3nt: TGTGCCAGCAGCAAGAGGTCCGTGGGCCCAGCGGGTGATGAGCAGTTCTTC
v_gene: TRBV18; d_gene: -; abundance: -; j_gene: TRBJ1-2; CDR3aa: CASSPIPEVGGYTF; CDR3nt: TGTGCCAGCTCACCAATACCGGAGGTCGGTGGCTACACCTTC
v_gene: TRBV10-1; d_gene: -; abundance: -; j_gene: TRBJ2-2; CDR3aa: CASSELRTGELFF; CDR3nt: TGCGCCAGCAGTGAGTTGCGCACCGGGGAGCTGTTTTTT
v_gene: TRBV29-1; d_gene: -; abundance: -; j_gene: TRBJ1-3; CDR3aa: CSVAGPGNTIYF; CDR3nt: TGCAGCGTTGCGGGACCTGGAAACACCATATATTTT
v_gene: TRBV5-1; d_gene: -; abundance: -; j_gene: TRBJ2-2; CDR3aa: CASSLNPLGGSGELFF; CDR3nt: TGCGCCAGCAGCTTGAATCCCCTAGGAGGGTCCGGGGAGCTGTTTTTT
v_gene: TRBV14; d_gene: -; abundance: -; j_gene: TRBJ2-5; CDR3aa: CASSQDWPQETQYF; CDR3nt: TGTGCCAGCAGCCAAGATTGGCCACAAGAGACCCAGTACTTC
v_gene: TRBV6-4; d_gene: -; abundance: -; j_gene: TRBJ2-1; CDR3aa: CASSDSGSPARQEQFF; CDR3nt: TGTGCCAGCAGTGACTCAGGTTCTCCCGCTAGACAGGAGCAGTTCTTC
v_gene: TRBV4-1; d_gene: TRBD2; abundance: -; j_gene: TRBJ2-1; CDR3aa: CASSQEPSGRSREQFF; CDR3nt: TGCGCCAGCAGCCAAGAGCCTAGCGGGAGGTCCCGTGAGCAGTTCTTC
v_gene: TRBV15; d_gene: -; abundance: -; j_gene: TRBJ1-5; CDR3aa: CATSRGGGRGGNQPQHF; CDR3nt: TGTGCCACCAGCAGAGGGGGAGGCCGTGGGGGCAATCAGCCCCAGCATTTT
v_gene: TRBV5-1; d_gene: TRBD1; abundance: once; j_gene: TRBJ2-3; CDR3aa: CASSAGGFGTDTQYF; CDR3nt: TGCGCCAGCAGCGCAGGGGGTTTCGGCACAGATACGCAGTATTTT
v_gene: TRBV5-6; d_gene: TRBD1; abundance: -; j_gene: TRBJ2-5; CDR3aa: CASSSPSGQGAQETQYF; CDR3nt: TGTGCCAGCAGCTCCCCTTCGGGACAGGGGGCACAAGAGACCCAGTACTTC
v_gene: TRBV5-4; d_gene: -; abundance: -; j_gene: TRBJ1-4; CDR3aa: CASSLYRGRGEKLFF; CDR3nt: TGTGCCAGCAGCTTGTACCGGGGAAGGGGTGAAAAACTGTTTTTT
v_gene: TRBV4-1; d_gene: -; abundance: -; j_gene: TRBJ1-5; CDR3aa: CASSHLRDLGQPQHF; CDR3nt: TGCGCCAGCAGCCACTTGCGGGATTTAGGACAGCCCCAGCATTTT
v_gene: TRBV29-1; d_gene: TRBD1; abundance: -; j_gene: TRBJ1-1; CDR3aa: CSVGGQGLHEAFF; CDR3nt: TGCAGCGTTGGAGGACAGGGGTTGCATGAAGCTTTCTTT
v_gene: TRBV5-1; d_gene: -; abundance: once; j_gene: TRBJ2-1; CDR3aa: CASSLSPPGAYNEQFF; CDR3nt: TGCGCCAGCAGCTTGTCTCCGCCAGGGGCCTACAATGAGCAGTTCTTC
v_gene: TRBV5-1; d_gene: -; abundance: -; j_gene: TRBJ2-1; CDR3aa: CASSLNRLGGNEQFF; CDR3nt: TGCGCCAGCAGCTTGAACCGCCTAGGCGGCAATGAGCAGTTCTTC
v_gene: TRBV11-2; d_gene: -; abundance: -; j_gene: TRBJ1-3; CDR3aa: CASSLDGSGNTIYF; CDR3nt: TGTGCCAGCAGCTTAGACGGCTCTGGAAACACCATATATTTT
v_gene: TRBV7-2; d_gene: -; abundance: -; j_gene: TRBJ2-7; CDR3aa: CASSLDQGMTYEQYF; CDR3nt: TGTGCCAGCAGCTTAGATCAGGGTATGACCTACGAGCAGTACTTC
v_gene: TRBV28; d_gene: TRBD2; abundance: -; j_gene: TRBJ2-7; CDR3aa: CASSRAGGPGNEQYF; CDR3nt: TGTGCCAGCAGTCGAGCGGGAGGGCCCGGAAACGAGCAGTACTTC
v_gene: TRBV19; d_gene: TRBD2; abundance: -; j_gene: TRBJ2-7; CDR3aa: CASSINRASGWNEQYF; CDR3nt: TGTGCCAGTAGTATAAATCGGGCTAGCGGATGGAACGAGCAGTACTTC
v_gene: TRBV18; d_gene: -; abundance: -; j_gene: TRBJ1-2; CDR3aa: CASSRDITGIGYTF; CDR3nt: TGTGCCAGCTCACGGGATATAACAGGGATCGGCTACACCTTC
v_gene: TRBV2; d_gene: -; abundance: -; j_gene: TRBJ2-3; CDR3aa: CASRDAKRAGTDTQYF; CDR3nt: TGTGCCAGCAGAGACGCTAAACGGGCGGGCACAGATACGCAGTATTTT
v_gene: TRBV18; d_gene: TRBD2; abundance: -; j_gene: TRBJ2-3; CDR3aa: CASSPLPGTSGRVQADTQYF; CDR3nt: TGTGCCAGCTCACCACTCCCCGGGACTAGCGGGAGGGTACAGGCAGATACGCAGTATTTT
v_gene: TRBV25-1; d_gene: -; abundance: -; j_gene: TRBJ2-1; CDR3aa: CASSDRPGQYNEQFF; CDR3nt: TGTGCCAGCAGTGACCGACCCGGCCAATACAATGAGCAGTTCTTC
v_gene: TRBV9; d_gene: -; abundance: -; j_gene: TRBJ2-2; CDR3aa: CASSVGSTNTGELFF; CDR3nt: TGTGCCAGCAGCGTAGGTTCCACTAACACCGGGGAGCTGTTTTTT
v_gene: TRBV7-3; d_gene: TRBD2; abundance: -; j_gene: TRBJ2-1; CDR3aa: CASSLISGRSYNEQFF; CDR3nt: TGTGCCAGCAGCTTAATTTCCGGGAGGTCCTACAATGAGCAGTTCTTC
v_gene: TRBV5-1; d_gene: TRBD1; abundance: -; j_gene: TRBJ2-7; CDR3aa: CASSTTGTAHYEQYF; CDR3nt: TGCGCCAGCAGCACCACCGGGACAGCACATTACGAGCAGTACTTC
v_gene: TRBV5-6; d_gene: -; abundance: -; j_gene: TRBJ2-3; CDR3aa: CASSPTSTDTQYF; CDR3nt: TGTGCCAGCAGCCCTACTAGCACAGATACGCAGTATTTT
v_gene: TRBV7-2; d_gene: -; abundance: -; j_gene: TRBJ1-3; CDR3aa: CASSFLPGNLGNTIYF; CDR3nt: TGTGCCAGCAGCTTCCTCCCAGGGAACCTTGGAAACACCATATATTTT
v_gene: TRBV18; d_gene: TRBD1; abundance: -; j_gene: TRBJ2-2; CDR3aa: CASSPGQGRNTGELFF; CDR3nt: TGTGCCAGCTCACCCGGACAGGGACGGAACACCGGGGAGCTGTTTTTT
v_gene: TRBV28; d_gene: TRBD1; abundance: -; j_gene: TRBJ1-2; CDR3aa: CASSSNIRQGNGYTF; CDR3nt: TGTGCCAGCAGTTCAAATATTAGACAGGGTAACGGCTACACCTTC
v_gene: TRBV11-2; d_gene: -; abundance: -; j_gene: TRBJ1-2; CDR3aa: CASSFSGSHYGYTF; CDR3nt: TGTGCCAGCAGCTTTTCGGGGTCGCACTATGGCTACACCTTC
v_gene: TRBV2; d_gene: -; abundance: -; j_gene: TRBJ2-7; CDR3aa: CASRAFGAQSYEQYF; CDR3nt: TGTGCCAGCCGAGCCTTCGGAGCCCAATCCTACGAGCAGTACTTC
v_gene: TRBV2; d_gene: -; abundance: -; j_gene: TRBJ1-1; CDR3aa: CASTFGSTEAFF; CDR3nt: TGTGCCAGCACGTTTGGTAGTACTGAAGCTTTCTTT
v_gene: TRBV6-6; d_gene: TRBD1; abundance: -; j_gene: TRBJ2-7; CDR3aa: CASSSRQGPYEQYF; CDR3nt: TGTGCCAGCAGTTCCAGACAGGGACCCTACGAGCAGTACTTC
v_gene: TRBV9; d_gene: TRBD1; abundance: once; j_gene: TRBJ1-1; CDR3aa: CASSATGTGATEAFF; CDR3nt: TGTGCCAGCAGCGCTACCGGGACAGGGGCCACTGAAGCTTTCTTT
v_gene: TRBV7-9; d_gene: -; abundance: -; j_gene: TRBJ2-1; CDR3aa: CASGKQRADEQFF; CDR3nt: TGTGCCAGCGGGAAGCAGAGGGCGGATGAGCAGTTCTTC
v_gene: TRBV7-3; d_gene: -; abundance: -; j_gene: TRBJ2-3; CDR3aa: CASSLGSDTDTQYF; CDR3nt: TGTGCCAGCAGCTTAGGATCGGACACAGATACGCAGTATTTT
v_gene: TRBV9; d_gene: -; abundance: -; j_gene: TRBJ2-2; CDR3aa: CASSVVSGNTGELFF; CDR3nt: TGTGCCAGCAGCGTAGTTAGCGGAAACACCGGGGAGCTGTTTTTT